These T cell receptor beta chains were read from a single sample in a study of brain T cells in children with intractable seizures. Only in-frame clones appear in the TCRdb table, and some are missing; sequencing was by immunoSEQ multiplex PCR. The sample carries about 350,000 clones, about 93% recorded once. Sequenced material: peripheral blood, taken about 5 months after surgery. The receptors shown here come from a boy younger than two with tuberous sclerosis and intractable seizures. Each CDR3 is given with its conserved first and last residue. The D gene is left open where the match is weak. Only part of the rows carry a size: once, few, many, or a class if the clone is expanded.

abundance: -
j_gene: TRBJ1-5
v_gene: TRBV19
d_gene: -
CDR3aa: CASSFNSNQPQHF
CDR3nt: TGTGCCAGTAGCTTCAATAGCAATCAGCCCCAGCATTTT

abundance: -
j_gene: TRBJ2-5
v_gene: TRBV2
d_gene: -
CDR3aa: CASSRQYQETQYF
CDR3nt: TGTGCCAGCAGTCGTCAGTACCAAGAGACCCAGTACTTC

abundance: -
j_gene: TRBJ1-1
v_gene: TRBV19
d_gene: TRBD1
CDR3aa: CASSILSDRGGTEAFF
CDR3nt: TGTGCCAGTAGTATACTCTCCGACAGGGGTGGCACTGAAGCTTTCTTT

abundance: -
j_gene: TRBJ1-1
v_gene: TRBV19
d_gene: -
CDR3aa: CATRPTENTEAFF
CDR3nt: TGTGCCACCCGACCGACCGAGAACACTGAAGCTTTCTTT

abundance: -
j_gene: TRBJ1-1
v_gene: TRBV5-4
d_gene: -
CDR3aa: CASSLKPRENTEAFF
CDR3nt: TGTGCCAGCAGCTTGAAACCCAGGGAGAACACTGAAGCTTTCTTT

abundance: -
j_gene: TRBJ2-5
v_gene: TRBV5-1
d_gene: -
CDR3aa: CASSLAPRTAQETQYF
CDR3nt: TGCGCCAGCAGCTTAGCCCCCAGGACTGCTCAAGAGACCCAGTACTTC

abundance: -
j_gene: TRBJ2-7
v_gene: TRBV19
d_gene: TRBD1
CDR3aa: CASSAAGTGSEQYF
CDR3nt: TGTGCCAGTAGTGCAGCCGGGACAGGGTCCGAGCAGTACTTC

abundance: -
j_gene: TRBJ2-5
v_gene: TRBV5-4
d_gene: TRBD1
CDR3aa: CASSLAPRGRTQYF
CDR3nt: TGTGCCAGCAGCTTGGCCCCGAGGGGGCGGACCCAGTACTTC

abundance: -
j_gene: TRBJ2-7
v_gene: TRBV7-6
d_gene: -
CDR3aa: CASSLGGITYEQYF
CDR3nt: TGTGCCAGCAGCTTAGGTGGGATTACCTACGAGCAGTACTTC

abundance: -
j_gene: TRBJ1-5
v_gene: TRBV24-1
d_gene: -
CDR3aa: CATKEGEDQPQHF
CDR3nt: TGTGCCACCAAAGAGGGTGAGGATCAGCCCCAGCATTTT

abundance: -
j_gene: TRBJ1-2
v_gene: TRBV24-1
d_gene: TRBD1
CDR3aa: CATSDRDSADYGYTF
CDR3nt: TGTGCCACCAGTGACAGGGACAGTGCTGACTATGGCTACACCTTC

abundance: -
j_gene: TRBJ2-7
v_gene: TRBV19
d_gene: -
CDR3aa: CASSQGLGMEGYEQYF
CDR3nt: TGTGCCAGTAGTCAGGGACTTGGTATGGAGGGCTACGAGCAGTACTTC

abundance: -
j_gene: TRBJ1-6
v_gene: TRBV28
d_gene: TRBD1
CDR3aa: CASSGETGVSPLHF
CDR3nt: TGTGCCAGCAGTGGGGAAACAGGGGTGTCACCCCTCCACTTT

abundance: -
j_gene: TRBJ2-5
v_gene: TRBV3-1/TRBV3-2
d_gene: TRBD1
CDR3aa: CASSRLGQGGETQYF
CDR3nt: TGTGCCAGCAGCCGATTAGGACAGGGGGGAGAGACCCAGTACTTC

abundance: -
j_gene: TRBJ2-7
v_gene: TRBV15
d_gene: -
CDR3aa: CATSRGGPSAEQYF
CDR3nt: TGTGCCACCAGCAGAGGAGGGCCGTCGGCCGAGCAGTACTTC

abundance: -
j_gene: TRBJ1-6
v_gene: TRBV7-8
d_gene: -
CDR3aa: CASSVGDGTNSPLHF
CDR3nt: TGTGCCAGCAGCGTGGGGGACGGGACGAATTCACCCCTCCACTTT

abundance: -
j_gene: TRBJ2-5
v_gene: TRBV10-1
d_gene: TRBD2
CDR3aa: CARRGGLAGGQQETQYF
CDR3nt: TGCGCCCGCAGGGGGGGCCTAGCGGGGGGGCAGCAAGAGACCCAGTACTTC

abundance: -
j_gene: TRBJ2-5
v_gene: TRBV24-1
d_gene: -
CDR3aa: CATSDLTQGLETQYF
CDR3nt: TGTGCCACCAGTGATTTGACACAGGGTCTGGAGACCCAGTACTTC

abundance: once
j_gene: TRBJ1-3
v_gene: TRBV15
d_gene: -
CDR3aa: CATSSESYRVSGNTIYF
CDR3nt: TGTGCCACCAGCAGCGAGTCCTACAGGGTCTCTGGAAACACCATATATTTT

abundance: -
j_gene: TRBJ1-1
v_gene: TRBV18
d_gene: -
CDR3aa: CASSKMGPQTEAFF
CDR3nt: TGTGCCAGCTCAAAAATGGGACCGCAGACAGAAGCTTTCTTT

abundance: -
j_gene: TRBJ1-2
v_gene: TRBV5-6
d_gene: TRBD1
CDR3aa: CASSLDPGTGGAYGYTF
CDR3nt: TGTGCCAGCAGCTTGGACCCCGGGACAGGGGGTGCCTATGGCTACACCTTC

abundance: -
j_gene: TRBJ2-1
v_gene: TRBV7-9
d_gene: -
CDR3aa: CASSPKQGYEQFF
CDR3nt: TGTGCCAGCAGCCCAAAACAGGGTTATGAGCAGTTCTTC

abundance: -
j_gene: TRBJ1-2
v_gene: TRBV30
d_gene: TRBD1
CDR3aa: CAWDLTGGNGYTF
CDR3nt: TGTGCCTGGGACCTCACAGGGGGAAATGGCTACACCTTC

abundance: -
j_gene: TRBJ1-1
v_gene: TRBV29-1
d_gene: -
CDR3aa: CSVEDGGEAFF
CDR3nt: TGCAGCGTTGAAGATGGCGGAGAAGCTTTCTTT

abundance: -
j_gene: TRBJ2-1
v_gene: TRBV9
d_gene: -
CDR3aa: CASSVSGSYNEQFF
CDR3nt: TGTGCCAGCAGCGTTAGCGGTTCCTACAATGAGCAGTTCTTC

abundance: once
j_gene: TRBJ1-5
v_gene: TRBV27
d_gene: -
CDR3aa: CASSQRRNQPQHF
CDR3nt: TGTGCCAGCAGTCAGAGGCGCAACCAGCCCCAGCATTTT